This entry lists 11 T cell receptor beta chains sequenced from one sample in a study of CD8 T cells in Susac syndrome. When the RNA was reverse transcribed, random hexamers were used with an input of 0.5 to 1 ug. TCRdb fed the immunoSEQ multiplex PCR reads into MiXCR, producing one record per CDR3 protein. Found here are approximately 210,000 distinct CDR3 sequences, 85% to 95% of them singletons; the top ten hold about 0.14%. Specimen: CD4+ T cells from PBMCs. These receptors all stem from a human donor with Susac syndrome.

J is TRBJ1-5 and V is TRBV5-6, with a tentative D call TRBD1 (5 bases). Germline V gene data show CDR1 as SGHDT and CDR2 as YYEEEE. V lost 4 bases and J 3 bases, leaving 20 bases between the germline ends. The CDR3 is 17 residues long. In DNA, the CDR3 is TGTGCCAGCAGCCCTTACTTAGGGACGGGGATCAATCAGCCCCAGCATTTT. Translated, it gives CASSPYLGTGINQPQHF.

V usage is TRBV11-3 and J usage is TRBJ2-3, with 9 bases aligning to TRBD2. The CDR3 has 15 amino acids. After removal of 3 bases from V and 2 bases from J, the junction contained 3 bases not matched to a gene. Germline V gene lookup returns CDR1 SGHNT and CDR2 YENEEA. CDR3 loop: CASSFTSGSTDTQYF. The CDR3 DNA sequence: TGTGCCAGCAGCTTCACTAGCGGGTCCACAGATACGCAGTATTTT.

V gene TRBV12-3 or TRBV12-4 combines with J gene TRBJ2-7; 7 nucleotides align to TRBD1. CDR3 length: 19 residues. V trimming: 6 bases; J trimming: 4 bases; junction bases outside the gene matches: 24. The DNA of the CDR3 is TGTGCCAGCAGCCTAGACCCTTTACCGCCCGGGACAGTAAAGTACGAGCAGTACTTC. Translated, it gives CASSLDPLPPGTVKYEQYF.

This clonotype has just one count. The chain combines TRBV6-7 with TRBJ1-1; D gene unclear. TRBV6-7 is an ORF; its function is uncertain. The CDR3 extends over 17 amino acids. V lost 3 bases, J lost 1 base, and 18 bases lay in between. The CDR3, as DNA: TGTGCCAGCAGTTATTGTGTCTGGAGGGCTCCGAACACTGAAGCTTTCTTT. Amino acids: CASSYCVWRAPNTEAFF.

This clonotype was detected once. The chain carries TRBV20-1 and TRBJ1-5; the D gene is possibly TRBD1 (5 bases). V lost 3 bases, J lost 7 bases, and 10 bases lay in between. This CDR3 contains 12 residues. Germline V gene lookup returns CDR1 DFQATT and CDR2 SNEGSKA (reference sequence). This CDR3 is CSASRGAQPQHF. As DNA, the CDR3 is TGCAGTGCTAGTAGGGGAGCCCAGCCCCAGCATTTT.

The chain couples TRBV7-9 to TRBJ1-2; TRBD1 matches 7 bases. The trim removed 7 bases at V and 5 bases at J, leaving 10 bases unmatched. The CDR3 covers 14 residues. Germline V lookup: CDR1 SEHNR, CDR2 FQNEAQ (reference sequence). CDR3 in amino acids: CASTPGGQIYGYTF. DNA of the CDR3: TGTGCCAGCACCCCCGGGGGACAGATTTATGGCTACACCTTC. The full variable domain, in which reference TRBV7-9 and TRBJ1-2 provide the parts outside the CDR3, is DTGVSQNPRHKITKRGQNVTFRCDPISEHNRLYWYRQTLGQGPEFLTYFQNEAQLEKSRLLSDRFSAERPKGSFSTLEIQRTEQGDSAMYLCASTPGGQIYGYTFGSGTRLTVV.

This rearrangement joins TRBV12-3 or TRBV12-4 to TRBJ1-1, with D tentatively TRBD1 (5 bases). The CDR3 is 16 amino acids. Trimming pared 1 base from V and 0 bases from J, leaving 12 bases between. The CDR3 sequence: CASSLGQGPMNTEAFF. Written as DNA, the CDR3 is TGTGCCAGCAGTTTAGGCCAGGGCCCCATGAACACTGAAGCTTTCTTT.

The genes are TRBV3-1 and TRBJ1-5; D is uncertain. The ends were cut back, 0 bases at V and 5 bases at J, with 8 bases in the middle. Germline CDR1 reads LGHDT; CDR2 reads YNNKEL (reference sequence). The CDR3 covers 14 residues. The CDR3 DNA reads TGTGCCAGCAGCCAAGATCCCAGGTATCAGCCCCAGCATTTT. Residues: CASSQDPRYQPQHF.

This clonotype turned up a few times. The chain combines TRBV12-3 or TRBV12-4 with TRBJ2-1; either TRBD1 or TRBD2 may fit D (5 bases each). V was shortened by 6 bases and J by 4 bases, with 10 bases between the two germline ends. The CDR3 is 13 residues long. In nucleotides, the CDR3 is TGTGCCAGCAGGGGGGTGGGGTACAATGAGCAGTTCTTC. It yields the protein CASRGVGYNEQFF.

This chain joins TRBV29-1 and TRBJ2-5; D ambiguous. V was clipped by 4 bases and J by 5 bases, with 8 bases between them. Germline lookup yields CDR1 SQVTM and CDR2 ANQGSEA. The CDR3 runs to 11 residues. CDR3 residues: CSVGGGETQYF. CDR3 DNA sequence: TGCAGCGTTGGGGGTGGGGAGACCCAGTACTTC.

The genes are TRBV28 and TRBJ2-1, with 8 bases that match TRBD2. V was clipped by 9 bases and J by 8 bases; unmatched bases: 12. This CDR3 contains 14 residues. The germline CDR1 and CDR2 sequences are MDHEN and SYDVKM. The CDR3 loop reads CASSSGGYQDEQFF. The CDR3 DNA reads TGTGCCAGTTCAAGCGGGGGTTACCAGGATGAGCAGTTCTTC.